This TCR beta chain was observed in a study of identical twins. Via MiXCR, TCRdb re-called the 5' RACE reads, giving one row per CDR3 protein. The top ten clones hold 0.25% to 0.3% of a sample with 1,800,000 or so distinct CDR3 sequences, less than 35% of them seen once. General study results and limits: Cross-sectional statistical analysis, not tracking of the same donors, underpinned the conclusions. The more abundant beta clonotypes in cord blood had fewer insertions, and memory repertoires did not show this.

On this clonotype: Its antigen is not identified. The junction differs from germline at one of its ends, possibly a read error.

Germline assignment: CDR1 MDHEN and CDR2 SYDVKM. The CDR3 has 15 amino acids. Sequenced: cord blood. V usage is TRBV28 and J usage is TRBJ2-3; no firm D call. This TCR came from a newborn girl in good health. This chain's CDR3 is CASSSGRILTDMQYF. The CDR3 DNA reads TGTGCCAGCAGTTCCGGACGGATACTCACAGATATGCAGTATTTT.